This T cell receptor beta chain was documented in a study of cytomegalovirus exposure and HLA in healthy donors. Study-wide results and caveats: In all likelihood, a cluster of highly shared sequence variants was a sequencing artifact. In a later analysis, parvovirus B19, influenza, CMV and Epstein-Barr virus appeared linked to several top co-occurrence clusters. When analyzed later, the rates of TCR association showed variation by HLA locus, with DRB1 the most and HLA-C the fewest.

13 Jbeta primers and 60 Vbeta primers were used for the PCR. Clones were sequenced by immunoSEQ multiplex PCR, and TCRdb holds only the in-frame ones, with some missing. Here the sample spans about 160,000 clones, around 77% being singletons. For this clone: The antigen remains unidentified.

The clonotype was recovered from a woman in her thirties in good health and CMV-seronegative. The sequencing sample was made of PBMCs.

The CDR3 DNA reads as TGTGCCAGCAGTGGAACAGGGGAGTATGGCTACACCTTC. It encodes CASSGTGEYGYTF. This sequence joins TRBV28 and TRBJ1-2, with 7 nucleotides matching TRBD1. J lost 5 bases, V lost 5 bases, and 5 bases had no gene match. The CDR3 contains 13 residues. Germline assignment: CDR1 MDHEN and CDR2 SYDVKM.